This entry lists 2 T cell receptor beta chains sequenced from one sample in a study of CD8 T cells in Susac syndrome. RNA in amounts of about 0.45 to 1 ug was reverse transcribed with random hexamers. TCRdb independently ran MiXCR on the immunoSEQ multiplex PCR reads; one entry per CDR3 protein. The sample yields approximately 190,000 distinct CDR3 sequences, approximately 96% seen once. The sequenced material came from CD4+ T cells from PBMCs. These receptors came from a human donor with Susac syndrome.

This clonotype is a singleton in its sample. The chain uses TRBV20-1 and TRBJ1-5; D gene uncertain. Germline V gene data show CDR1 as DFQATT and CDR2 as SNEGSKA (reference sequence). This CDR3 has 13 residues. V was cut by 5 bases and J by 9 bases, with 17 bases left in between. Here the CDR3 DNA reads TGCAGTGCTGGGAGGACGGCGGTCGGGCCCCAGCATTTT. Protein sequence: CSAGRTAVGPQHF.

The gene calls are TRBV5-1 and TRBJ2-2, with 9 bases matching TRBD1. CDR1 and CDR2 from the germline V gene are SGHRS and YFSETQ. Germline trimming cut 0 bases from V and 4 bases from J; bases unmatched to any gene: 4. The CDR3 length is 16 residues. The CDR3 loop is CASSLDRTGVTGELFF. In DNA, the CDR3 is TGCGCCAGCAGCTTGGATCGGACAGGGGTCACCGGGGAGCTGTTTTTT.